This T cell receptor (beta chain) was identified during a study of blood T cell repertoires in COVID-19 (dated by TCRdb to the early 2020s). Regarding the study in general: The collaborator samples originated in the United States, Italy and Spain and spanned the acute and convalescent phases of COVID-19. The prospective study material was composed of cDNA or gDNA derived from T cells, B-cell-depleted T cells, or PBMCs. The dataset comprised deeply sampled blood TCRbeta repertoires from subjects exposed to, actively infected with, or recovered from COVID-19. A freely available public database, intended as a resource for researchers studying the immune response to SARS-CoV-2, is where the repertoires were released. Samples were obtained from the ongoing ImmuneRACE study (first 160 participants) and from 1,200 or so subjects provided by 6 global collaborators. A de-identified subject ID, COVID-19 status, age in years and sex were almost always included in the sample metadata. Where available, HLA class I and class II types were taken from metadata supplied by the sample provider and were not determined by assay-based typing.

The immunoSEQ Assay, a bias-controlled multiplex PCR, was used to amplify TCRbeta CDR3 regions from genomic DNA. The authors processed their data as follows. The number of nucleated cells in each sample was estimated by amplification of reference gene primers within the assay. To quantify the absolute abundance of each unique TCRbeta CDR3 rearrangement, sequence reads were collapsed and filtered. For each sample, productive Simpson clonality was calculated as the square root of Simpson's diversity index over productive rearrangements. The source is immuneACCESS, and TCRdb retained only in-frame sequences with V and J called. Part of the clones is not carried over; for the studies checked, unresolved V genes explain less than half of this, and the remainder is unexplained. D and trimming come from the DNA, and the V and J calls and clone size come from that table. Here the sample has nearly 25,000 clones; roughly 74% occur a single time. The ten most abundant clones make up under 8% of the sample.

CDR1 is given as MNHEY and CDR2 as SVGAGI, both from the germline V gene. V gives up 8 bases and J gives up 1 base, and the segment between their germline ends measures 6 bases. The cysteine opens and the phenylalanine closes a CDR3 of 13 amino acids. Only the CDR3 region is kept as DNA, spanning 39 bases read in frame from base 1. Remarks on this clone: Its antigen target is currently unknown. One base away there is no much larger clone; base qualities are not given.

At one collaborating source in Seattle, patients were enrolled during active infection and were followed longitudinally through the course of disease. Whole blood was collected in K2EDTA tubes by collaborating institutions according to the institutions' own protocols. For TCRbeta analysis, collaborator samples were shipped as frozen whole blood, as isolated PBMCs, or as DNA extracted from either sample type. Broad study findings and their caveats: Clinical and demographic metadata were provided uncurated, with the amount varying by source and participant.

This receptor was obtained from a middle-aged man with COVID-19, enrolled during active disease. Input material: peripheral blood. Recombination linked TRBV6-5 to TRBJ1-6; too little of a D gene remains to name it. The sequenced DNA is TGTGCCAGCCAGAAGTCCTATAATTCACCCCTCCACTTT. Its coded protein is CASQKSYNSPLHF.